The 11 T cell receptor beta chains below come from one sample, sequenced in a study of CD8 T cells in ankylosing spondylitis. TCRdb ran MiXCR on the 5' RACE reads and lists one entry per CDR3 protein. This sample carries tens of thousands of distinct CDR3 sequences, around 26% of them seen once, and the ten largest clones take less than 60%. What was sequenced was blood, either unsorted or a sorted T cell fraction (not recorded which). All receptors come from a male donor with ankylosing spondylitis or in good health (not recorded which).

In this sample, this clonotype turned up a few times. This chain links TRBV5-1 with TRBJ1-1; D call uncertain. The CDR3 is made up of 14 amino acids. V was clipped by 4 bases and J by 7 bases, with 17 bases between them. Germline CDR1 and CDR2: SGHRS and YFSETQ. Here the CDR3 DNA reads TGCGCCAGCAGCAAGGGAAGGAACTACGATGAAGCTTTCTTT. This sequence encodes CASSKGRNYDEAFF.

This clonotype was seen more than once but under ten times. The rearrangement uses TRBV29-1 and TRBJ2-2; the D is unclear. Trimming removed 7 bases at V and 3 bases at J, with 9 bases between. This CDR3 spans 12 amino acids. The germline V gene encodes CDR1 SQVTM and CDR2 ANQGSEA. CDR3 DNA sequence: TGCAGCGCTCGACTGTACACCGGGGAGCTGTTTTTT. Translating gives CSARLYTGELFF.

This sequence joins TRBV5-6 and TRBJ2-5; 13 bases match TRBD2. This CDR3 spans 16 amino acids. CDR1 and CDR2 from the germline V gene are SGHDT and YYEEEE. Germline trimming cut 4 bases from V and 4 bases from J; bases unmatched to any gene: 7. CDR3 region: CASSHWTSGRRETQYF. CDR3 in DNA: TGTGCCAGCAGCCACTGGACTAGCGGGAGACGAGAGACCCAGTACTTC.

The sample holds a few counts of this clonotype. Here the CDR3 DNA reads TGCAGTGCCGACAAGGGGGGAGATCAGCCCCAGCATTTT. This encodes CSADKGGDQPQHF. The chain joins TRBV20-1 to TRBJ1-5, with D perhaps matching TRBD1 (6 bases). V was trimmed by 6 bases and J by 5 bases, leaving 14 bases between them. Germline lookup yields CDR1 DFQATT and CDR2 SNEGSKA (reference sequence). The CDR3 extends over 13 amino acids.

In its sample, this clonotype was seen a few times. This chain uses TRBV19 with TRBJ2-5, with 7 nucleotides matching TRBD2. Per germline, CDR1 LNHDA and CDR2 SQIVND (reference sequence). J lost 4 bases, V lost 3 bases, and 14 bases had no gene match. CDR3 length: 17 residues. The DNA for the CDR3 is TGTGCCAGTAGTATGGCCCGCGGCGGGAGAAAAAGAGAGACCCAGTACTTC. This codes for CASSMARGGRKRETQYF. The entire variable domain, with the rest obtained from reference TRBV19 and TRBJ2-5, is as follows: DGGITQSPKYLFRKEGQNVTLSCEQNLNHDAMYWYRQDPGQGLRLIYYSQIVNDFQKGDIAEGYSVSREKKESFPLTVTSAQKNPTAFYLCASSMARGGRKRETQYFGPGTRLLVL.

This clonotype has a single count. The CDR3 here is CASSTSGVSYNEQFF. CDR3 in DNA: TGTGCCAGCAGCACTTCGGGGGTGTCCTACAATGAGCAGTTCTTC. The chain couples TRBV7-9 to TRBJ2-1; maybe TRBD2 (6 bases). Germline V gene sequence: CDR1 SEHNR, CDR2 FQNEAQ (reference sequence). The ends were cut back, 5 bases at V and 1 base at J, with 12 bases in the middle. The CDR3 consists of 15 residues.

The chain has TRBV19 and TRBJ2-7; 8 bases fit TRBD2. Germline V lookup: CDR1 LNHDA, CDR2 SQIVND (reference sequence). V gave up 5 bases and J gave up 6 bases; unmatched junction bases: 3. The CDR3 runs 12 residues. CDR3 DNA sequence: TGTGCCAGTAGTGGGGGACTAGGCGAGCAGTACTTC. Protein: CASSGGLGEQYF.

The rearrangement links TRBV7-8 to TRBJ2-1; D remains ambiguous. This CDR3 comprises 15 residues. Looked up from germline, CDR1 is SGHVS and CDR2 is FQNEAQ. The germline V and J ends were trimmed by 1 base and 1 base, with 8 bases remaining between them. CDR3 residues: CASSLGLGSYNEQFF. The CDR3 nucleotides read TGTGCCAGCAGCTTAGGGTTAGGATCCTACAATGAGCAGTTCTTC.

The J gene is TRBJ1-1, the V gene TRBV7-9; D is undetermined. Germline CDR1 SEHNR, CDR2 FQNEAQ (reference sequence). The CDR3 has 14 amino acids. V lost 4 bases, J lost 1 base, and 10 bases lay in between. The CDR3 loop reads CASSSNAENTEAFF. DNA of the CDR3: TGTGCCAGCAGCTCTAACGCCGAGAACACTGAAGCTTTCTTT.

The CDR3 DNA reads TGCAGTGCTAGAGTGGGCGGGTCGAGCTCCTACAATGAGCAGTTCTTC. It encodes CSARVGGSSSYNEQFF. The chain uses TRBV20-1 and TRBJ2-1; maybe TRBD2 (5 bases). Between the trimmed V and J ends, which lost 1 base and 0 bases, there was a span of 13 bases. Germline V gives CDR1 DFQATT, CDR2 SNEGSKA (reference sequence). The CDR3 extends over 16 amino acids.

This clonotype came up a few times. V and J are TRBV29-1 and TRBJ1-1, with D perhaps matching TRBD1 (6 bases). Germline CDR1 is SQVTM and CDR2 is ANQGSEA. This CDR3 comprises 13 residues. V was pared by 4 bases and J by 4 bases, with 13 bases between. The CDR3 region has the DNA TGCAGCGTTGTACGTACAGGGATCACTGAAGCTTTCTTT. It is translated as CSVVRTGITEAFF. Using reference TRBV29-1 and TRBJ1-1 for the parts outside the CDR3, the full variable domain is SAVISQKPSRDICQRGTSLTIQCQVDSQVTMMFWYRQQPGQSLTLIATANQGSEATYESGFVIDKFPISRPNLTFSTLTVSNMSPEDSSIYLCSVVRTGITEAFFGQGTRLTVV.